This TCR beta chain originates from a study of response to subunit inactivated influenza vaccine. Study conclusions and caveats: It was suggested by the authors that few new T cells are recruited by each seasonal influenza vaccination.

From the RT-PCR reads, TCRdb called clonotypes with MiXCR, one entry per CDR3 protein. This repertoire shows hundreds of thousands of distinct CDR3 sequences, over 11% found once; its top ten account for 6.5% to 8.5%. CDR1 and CDR2 from the germline V gene are LGHNA and YSLEER. CDR3 length: 14 amino acids. The V end was cut by 0 bases, the J end by 6 bases, with 12 bases between. Turning to this clonotype: Its specificity is not known.

The starting material was PBMCs from blood, obtained around two weeks before vaccination. J is TRBJ2-7 and V is TRBV4-3; the D is unclear. The origin of this receptor is a man over 45 who received an inactivated influenza vaccine. The CDR3 DNA is TGCGCCAGCAGCCAAGATATGAAACCGGGCGAGCAGTACTTC. Its translation: CASSQDMKPGEQYF.